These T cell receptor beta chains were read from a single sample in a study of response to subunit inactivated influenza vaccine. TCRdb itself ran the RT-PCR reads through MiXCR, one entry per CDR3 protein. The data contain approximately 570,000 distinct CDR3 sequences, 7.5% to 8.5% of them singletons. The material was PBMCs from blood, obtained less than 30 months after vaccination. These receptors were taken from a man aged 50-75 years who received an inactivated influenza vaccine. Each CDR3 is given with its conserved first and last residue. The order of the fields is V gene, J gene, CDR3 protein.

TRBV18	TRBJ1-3	CASSPPLQLAGNTIYF
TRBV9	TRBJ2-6	CASSPLASPSGANVLTF
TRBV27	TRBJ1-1	CASSPGTGAEAFF
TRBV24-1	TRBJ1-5	CATSQAGNQPQHF
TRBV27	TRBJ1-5	CASSAHLGNQPQHF
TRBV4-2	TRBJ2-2	CASSRVDTGELFF
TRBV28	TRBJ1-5	CASSTFRDRGKQPQHF
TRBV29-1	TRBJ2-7	CSALGGAYEQYF
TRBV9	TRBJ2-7	CASSPQGASSYEQYF
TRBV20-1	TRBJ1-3	CSATGAHSGNTIYF